The present TCR beta chain was sequenced within a study of blood T cell repertoires in COVID-19 (dated by TCRdb to about 2020). With respect to the entire study: Collaborator samples came from the United States, Italy and Spain and covered acute and convalescent phases of COVID-19. The prospective study material was composed of cDNA or gDNA derived from T cells, B-cell-depleted T cells, or PBMCs. The dataset comprised deeply sampled blood TCRbeta repertoires from subjects exposed to, actively infected with, or recovered from COVID-19. The repertoires were released in a freely available public database meant as a resource for research on the immune response to SARS-CoV-2. Samples came from the ongoing ImmuneRACE study (first 160 participants) plus 1,254 subjects from 6 global collaborators. A de-identified subject ID, COVID-19 status, age in years and sex were almost always included in the sample metadata. Where HLA class I and class II types were available, the types were taken from metadata supplied by the sample provider, not from assay-based typing.

The CDR3 numbers 12 residues from cysteine through phenylalanine. Kept here is only the CDR3 DNA, which spans 36 bases and is read in frame from base 1. For CDR1 and CDR2, the germline V gene lists SGHDT and YYEEEE. V sheds 2 bases and J sheds 10 bases, leaving 9 bases between their ends. Participants in the prospective study were aged roughly 18 to 100 years, lived in 20 to 25 United States geographic areas, and enrolled through a virtual design. Cohort assignment in the prospective study relied on participant-reported clinical history from a screening survey and a study questionnaire. A participant counted as exposed if, within 2 weeks of entering the study, that participant had been in contact with someone who had a PCR-confirmed or clinician-diagnosed COVID-19 case. In the prospective study, whole blood, serum and a nasopharyngeal or oropharyngeal swab were collected from each participant by mobile phlebotomists. Additional blood draws and questionnaires over an approximately two-month period could optionally be provided by prospective study participants. Blood samples from the prospective study were shipped frozen or at room temperature prior to DNA extraction.

TCRbeta CDR3 regions were amplified from genomic DNA using the immunoSEQ Assay, a bias-controlled multiplex PCR. The authors' analysis ran thus. The number of nucleated cells in each sample was estimated by amplification of reference gene primers within the assay. To quantify the absolute abundance of each unique TCRbeta CDR3 rearrangement, sequence reads were collapsed and filtered. For each sample, productive Simpson clonality was calculated as the square root of Simpson's diversity index over productive rearrangements. TCRdb took this table from immuneACCESS and kept in-frame rearrangements with V and J called. Such tables lack part of the clones; where checked against another copy, unresolved V genes explain under half of the gap, and the rest is unexplained. Clone size and the V and J calls come from that table; the DNA yielded D and trimming. The sample profile shows about 200,000 clones; around four fifths of them were found once. Of the sample, about 4.8% falls within the top ten clones.

Broader findings and caveats from the paper: The amount of clinical and demographic metadata varied by source and participant and was provided uncurated.

Comments on this clone: Which antigen it targets is not known. The record has no base qualities; no much larger clone is one base away.

The clonotype originates from a woman in her fifties or sixties who had been exposed to COVID-19. The V and J genes are TRBV5-6 and TRBJ1-4; no D gene is confidently identified. Sequencing was carried out using PBMCs or T cells enriched from blood (not recorded which). The CDR3: CASSLGPGKLFF. The DNA reads as follows: TGTGCCAGCAGCTTAGGCCCGGGAAAACTGTTTTTT.